The 30 T cell receptor beta chains reported below all come from one sample, sequenced in a study of T cell clones after liver transplantation. Assay used: immunoSEQ multiplex PCR; TCRdb lists only in-frame clones, some missing. Altogether roughly 53,000 clones are present, 60% to 75% being singletons, with the ten largest covering nearly 10%. Sequences were derived from CD4+ T cells from blood, sampled at the 22-month timepoint. These receptors came from a human patient who received a liver transplant. The T cells may come from the graft donor.

The chain has TRBV11-3 and TRBJ2-3, with 7 bases that match TRBD2. V shed 0 bases and J 0 bases; nucleotides not matched to a gene: 6. Germline CDR1 is SGHNT and CDR2 is YENEEA. CDR3 size: 17 residues. CDR3 loop: CASSLEYRGGSTDTQYF. The CDR3 DNA is TGTGCCAGCAGCTTAGAATACCGCGGGGGAAGCACAGATACGCAGTATTTT.

The chain joins TRBV30 to TRBJ1-1; maybe TRBD1 (6 bases). The V gene lost 0 bases and the J gene lost 11 bases, with 16 bases spanning the gap. Germline V gene data show CDR1 as GTSNPN and CDR2 as SVGIG (reference sequence). This CDR3 is built from 13 residues. The CDR3 reads CAWSVGGGPTAFF. The CDR3 DNA reads as TGTGCCTGGAGTGTTGGTGGGGGGCCGACGGCTTTCTTT.

The chain employs TRBV5-6 and TRBJ1-5, with D unclear. Germline loops: CDR1 SGHDT, CDR2 YYEEEE. This CDR3 spans 14 amino acids. V was cut by 4 bases and J by 7 bases, with 15 bases left in between. Here the CDR3 DNA reads TGTGCCAGCAGCCATCGACGGAGTAGGCAGCCCCAGCATTTT. Its translation: CASSHRRSRQPQHF.

The chain employs TRBV29-1 and TRBJ2-1; D ambiguous. There are 12 residues in the CDR3. V lost 7 bases, J lost 4 bases, and 11 bases lay in between. Germline CDR1 reads SQVTM; CDR2 reads ANQGSEA. In DNA, the CDR3 is TGCAGCGCACGAACCCAGTACAATGAGCAGTTCTTC. The encoded protein is CSARTQYNEQFF.

The chain employs TRBV7-9 and TRBJ2-7; 9 bases fit TRBD1. Germline V gene sequence: CDR1 SEHNR, CDR2 FQNEAQ (reference sequence). The trim removed 3 bases at V and 2 bases at J, leaving 2 bases unmatched. The CDR3 runs 14 residues. CDR3 region: CASSFWTGAYEQYF. The CDR3 DNA reads as TGTGCCAGCAGCTTTTGGACAGGGGCCTACGAGCAGTACTTC.

The V gene is TRBV18, the J gene TRBJ1-5; tentative D call: TRBD1 (5 bases). Germline CDR1 KGHSH, CDR2 LQKENI. CDR3 length: 15 amino acids. V shed 3 bases and J shed 0 bases, with 9 bases lying between them. CDR3 nucleotides: TGTGCCAGCTCACCCGTAGGGGTTAGCAATCAGCCCCAGCATTTT. Encoded protein: CASSPVGVSNQPQHF.

V and J are TRBV30 and TRBJ2-7, with D unclear. Trimming took off 3 bases at V and 6 bases at J, with 9 bases between the two ends. Germline V gene data show CDR1 as GTSNPN and CDR2 as SVGIG (reference sequence). CDR3 length equals 11 residues. CDR3 in DNA: TGTGCCTGGAGCGCTCTCGCCGAGCAGTACTTC. Translation: CAWSALAEQYF.

V and J are TRBV18 and TRBJ2-7; no clear D gene. The germline V gene has CDR1 KGHSH and CDR2 LQKENI. Trimming left V 5 bases short and J 7 bases short, with 15 bases between. There are 13 residues in the CDR3. CDR3 amino acids: CASSLEGYWEQYF. The CDR3 nucleotides are TGTGCCAGCTCATTGGAAGGGTATTGGGAGCAGTACTTC. The complete variable domain, with remaining parts taken from reference TRBV18 and TRBJ2-7, reads NAGVMQNPRHLVRRRGQEARLRCSPMKGHSHVYWYRQLPEEGLKFMVYLQKENIIDESGMPKERFSAEFPKEGPSILRIQQVVRGDSAAYFCASSLEGYWEQYFGPGTRLTVT.

The CDR3 loop reads CASKGGNNYGYTF. CDR3 bases: TGTGCCAGCAAAGGAGGGAATAACTATGGCTACACCTTC. This chain uses TRBV28 with TRBJ1-2; unclear D gene. Per germline, CDR1 MDHEN and CDR2 SYDVKM. V lost 7 bases and J lost 1, with 10 bases in between. CDR3 length equals 13 residues.

This clone appeared a single time. V and J are TRBV7-8 and TRBJ1-3, with D possibly TRBD1 on 6 matching bases. The V and J ends lost 4 bases and 2 bases respectively, with 18 bases between them. CDR3 size: 17 residues. Germline lookup yields CDR1 SGHVS and CDR2 FQNEAQ. Here the CDR3 reads CASSSGVGRAAGNTIYF. The CDR3 nucleotides read TGTGCCAGCAGCTCAGGGGTGGGTCGGGCTGCTGGAAACACCATATATTTT.

The gene calls are TRBV2 and TRBJ2-7, with 12 bases matching TRBD1. Trimming removed 6 bases from V and 7 bases from J; junction bases left unmatched: 4. There are 13 residues in the CDR3. Per germline, CDR1 SNHLY and CDR2 FYNNEI. CDR3 region: CASSRDRGREQYF. CDR3 sequence (DNA): TGTGCCAGCAGCCGGGACAGGGGGCGTGAGCAGTACTTC. Variable domain in full (rest from reference TRBV2 and TRBJ2-7): EPEVTQTPSHQVTQMGQEVILRCVPISNHLYFYWYRQILGQKVEFLVSFYNNEISEKSEIFDDQFSVERPDGSNFTLKIRSTKLEDSAMYFCASSRDRGREQYFGPGTRLTVT.

This clone is medium-sized within its sample. The rearrangement uses TRBV11-2 and TRBJ1-1; possible D gene TRBD1, 6 bases. Trimming stripped 0 bases from V and 4 bases from J, with 6 bases between. The CDR3 runs 13 residues. CDR1 and CDR2 from the germline V gene are SGHAT and FQNNGV. The CDR3 is CASSLEQGTEAFF. CDR3 DNA sequence: TGTGCCAGCAGCTTAGAACAGGGCACTGAAGCTTTCTTT. The variable domain in full, with the rest retrieved from reference TRBV11-2 and TRBJ1-1, is EAGVAQSPRYKIIEKRQSVAFWCNPISGHATLYWYQQILGQGPKLLIQFQNNGVVDDSQLPKDRFSAERLKGVDSTLKIQPAKLEDSAVYLCASSLEQGTEAFFGQGTRLTVV.

The chain has TRBV19 and TRBJ1-1; D might be TRBD1 (5 bases). The V end lost 1 base, the J end lost 4 bases, and 13 bases lay between the germline ends. The CDR3 has 15 amino acids. Per the germline V gene, CDR1 is LNHDA and CDR2 is SQIVND (reference sequence). This CDR3 reads CASSIAAGRVTEAFF. CDR3 nucleotide sequence: TGTGCCAGTAGTATAGCGGCGGGGCGGGTCACTGAAGCTTTCTTT.

This clone was seen only once. CDR3 sequence reads: CSLSHQGPYEQYF. The CDR3 bases are TGCTCACTCAGTCACCAGGGCCCCTACGAGCAGTACTTC. The chain uses TRBV10-1 and TRBJ2-7; tentative D call: TRBD1 (5 bases). CDR3 length: 13 amino acids. Germline V lookup: CDR1 WNHNN, CDR2 SYGVQD (reference sequence).

This clone appeared once. The J gene is TRBJ1-6, the V gene TRBV11-2, with a tentative D call TRBD1 (5 bases). V lost 4 bases, J lost 9 bases, and 16 bases lay in between. The CDR3 runs 15 residues. Germline loops: CDR1 SGHAT, CDR2 FQNNGV. The CDR3 sequence: CASSSLTVEGSPLHF. In DNA, the CDR3 is TGTGCCAGCAGCTCACTGACAGTCGAGGGTTCACCCCTCCACTTT.

The gene calls are TRBV19 and TRBJ1-1, with TRBD1 as a possible D gene (5 bases). This CDR3 comprises 14 residues. The V end was cut by 7 bases, the J end by 0 bases, with 12 bases between. The germline CDR1 and CDR2 sequences are LNHDA and SQIVND (reference sequence). The CDR3 region has the DNA TGTGCCAGTAACAACAGGCCCATGAACACTGAAGCTTTCTTT. It is translated as CASNNRPMNTEAFF. Based on the CDR3 plus reference TRBV19 and TRBJ1-1, the full variable domain is DGGITQSPKYLFRKEGQNVTLSCEQNLNHDAMYWYRQDPGQGLRLIYYSQIVNDFQKGDIAEGYSVSREKKESFPLTVTSAQKNPTAFYLCASNNRPMNTEAFFGQGTRLTVV.

The J gene is TRBJ2-3, the V gene TRBV27; D not resolved. The germline V and J ends were trimmed by 6 bases and 2 bases, with 3 bases remaining between them. The CDR3 is made up of 11 amino acids. The germline CDR1 and CDR2 sequences are MNHEY and SMNVEV (reference sequence). This chain's CDR3 is CASRATDTQYF. The CDR3 coding sequence is TGTGCCAGCAGGGCCACAGATACGCAGTATTTT.

CDR3 bases: TGTGCCAGCAGCCCCCGGACAGGGGCGCCGCCAGATACGCAGTATTTT. It encodes CASSPRTGAPPDTQYF. This sequence joins TRBV9 and TRBJ2-3, with 9 bases matching TRBD1. The V gene end was trimmed by 4 bases and the J gene end by 4 bases; junction bases not matched to a gene: 10. Germline loops: CDR1 SGDLS, CDR2 YYNGEE. The CDR3 spans 16 residues.

V usage is TRBV7-2 and J usage is TRBJ1-1, with D perhaps TRBD1 (6 bases). CDR1 is SGHTA and CDR2 is FQGNSA in the germline V gene. The CDR3 is 14 residues long. Between the trimmed V and J ends, which lost 5 bases and 5 bases, there was a span of 15 bases. CDR3 loop: CASSGYRAATEAFF. The CDR3 region has the DNA TGTGCCAGCAGCGGATACAGGGCTGCTACTGAAGCTTTCTTT.

V and J are TRBV27 and TRBJ1-5, with a possible D match to TRBD1 (5 bases). This CDR3 contains 14 residues. Per germline, CDR1 MNHEY and CDR2 SMNVEV (reference sequence). Trimming shortened V by 1 base and J by 5 bases, and 9 bases separated the two germline ends. CDR3 sequence (DNA): TGTGCCAGCAGTTTATGGGGGATTGATCAGCCCCAGCATTTT. As protein: CASSLWGIDQPQHF.

The chain joins TRBV9 to TRBJ2-1; 7 bases fit TRBD2. CDR3 length: 17 amino acids. In germline, CDR1 is SGDLS, CDR2 YYNGEE. The V gene end was trimmed by 0 bases and the J gene end by 7 bases; junction bases not matched to a gene: 13. The CDR3 DNA is TGTGCCAGCAGCGTAGGAGCGGGGAGGGGAGTAGTGAATGAGCAGTTCTTC. Encoded protein: CASSVGAGRGVVNEQFF. Supplemented by reference TRBV9 and TRBJ2-1, the full variable domain reads DSGVTQTPKHLITATGQRVTLRCSPRSGDLSVYWYQQSLDQGLQFLIQYYNGEERAKGNILERFSAQQFPDLHSELNLSSLELGDSALYFCASSVGAGRGVVNEQFFGPGTRLTVL.

The V call is TRBV19, the J call TRBJ2-5; 10 bases match TRBD1. The length of the CDR3 is 15 residues. V shed 1 base and J 5 bases; nucleotides not matched to a gene: 4. Germline V CDR1 and CDR2: LNHDA, SQIVND (reference sequence). DNA of the CDR3: TGTGCCAGTAGTATAGCCGGGACAGGGGCTGAGACCCAGTACTTC. This sequence encodes CASSIAGTGAETQYF.

CDR3 region: CASSLGRDGYTF. DNA for the CDR3: TGTGCCAGCAGCTTAGGGCGGGATGGCTACACCTTC. The chain uses TRBV11-2 and TRBJ1-2; no clear D gene. CDR1 SGHAT and CDR2 FQNNGV come from the germline V gene. V was clipped by 1 base and J by 6 bases, with 6 bases between them. The CDR3 runs 12 residues.

V usage is TRBV28 and J usage is TRBJ1-4; TRBD1 matches 7 bases. The CDR3 is 14 residues long. The germline V gene encodes CDR1 MDHEN and CDR2 SYDVKM. The V and J ends lost 3 bases and 8 bases, in that order; junction bases with no gene match: 6. The CDR3 loop is CASSFRGAKEKLFF. CDR3 sequence (DNA): TGTGCCAGCAGTTTCAGGGGGGCGAAGGAAAAACTGTTTTTT.

The chain recombines TRBV30 with TRBJ2-7; 8 nucleotides align to TRBD2. The junction had 7 bases not matched to a gene; V was cut back by 6 bases and J by 3 bases. The germline V gene has CDR1 GTSNPN and CDR2 SVGIG (reference sequence). CDR3 size: 13 residues. DNA for the CDR3: TGTGCCTGCGGTACGGGGGGGAACTACGAGCAGTACTTC. Translation gives CACGTGGNYEQYF.

This clone was detected only a few times. The CDR3: CASRPQGTYEQYF. CDR3 nucleotides: TGTGCCAGCAGACCACAGGGGACCTACGAGCAGTACTTC. J is TRBJ2-7 and V is TRBV28; TRBD1 agrees at 7 bases. CDR1 MDHEN and CDR2 SYDVKM come from the germline V gene. J was trimmed by 2 bases and V by 6 bases; bases with no gene match: 4. The CDR3 runs 13 residues.

The rearrangement joins TRBV28 to TRBJ2-7; the D is unclear. CDR1 and CDR2 (germline): MDHEN, SYDVKM. CDR3 length: 12 amino acids. V was pared by 5 bases and J by 3 bases, with 8 bases between. DNA of the CDR3: TGTGCCAGCAGTATCTCAGACTACGAGCAGTACTTC. Translating it yields CASSISDYEQYF.

This clone was observed a few times. The chain links TRBV5-6 to TRBJ1-1, with 10 nucleotides matching TRBD1. This CDR3 contains 14 residues. After removal of 5 bases from V and 3 bases from J, the junction contained 4 bases not matched to a gene. The germline V gene encodes CDR1 SGHDT and CDR2 YYEEEE. CDR3 protein: CASSGDRGYTEAFF. The CDR3 DNA sequence: TGTGCCAGCAGTGGGGACAGGGGTTACACTGAAGCTTTCTTT.

The gene calls are TRBV11-1 and TRBJ2-7; D might be TRBD1 (5 bases). CDR1 SGHAT and CDR2 FQDESV come from the germline V gene (reference sequence). The CDR3 runs 15 residues. The germline V and J ends were trimmed by 0 bases and 6 bases, with 15 bases remaining between them. Here the CDR3 DNA reads TGTGCCAGCAGCTTAGCGTTGGACATCACGTTCGAGCAGTACTTC. This sequence encodes CASSLALDITFEQYF.

The CDR3 DNA reads as TGCAGCGTAGCAACAGGGAGTCTAAGCTATGGCTACACCTTC. Its protein is CSVATGSLSYGYTF. The V gene is TRBV29-1, the J gene TRBJ1-2, with D tentatively TRBD1 (6 bases). The germline V gene has CDR1 SQVTM and CDR2 ANQGSEA. V was pared by 6 bases and J by 4 bases, with 18 bases between. The CDR3 covers 14 residues.